This T cell receptor (beta chain) was obtained from a study of blood T cell repertoires in COVID-19. Study as a whole: Symptom resolution, clearance, or two negative PCRs marked donors in Cohort 3 as recovered.

Only in-frame clones appear in the TCRdb table, and some are missing; sequencing was by immunoSEQ multiplex PCR. Of 150,000 to 200,000 clones in the sample, about 85% are singletons; the top ten hold around 23%. V was cut by 5 bases and J by 2 bases, with 25 bases left in between. CDR3 length equals 18 residues. Germline loops: CDR1 SEHNR, CDR2 FQNEAQ (reference sequence). The chain employs TRBV7-9 and TRBJ2-7; TRBD2 might be the D (8 bases). The TCR originated in a middle-aged woman in a cohort exposed to, infected with or recovered from COVID-19 (not recorded which). The sample was PBMCs or T cells enriched from blood (not recorded which). Written as DNA, the CDR3 is TGTGCCAGCAGCCCGAGTAGGGGGCGGAATAGCGGGACCTACGAGCAGTACTTC. It encodes CASSPSRGRNSGTYEQYF.